This TCR beta chain originates from a study of T cells in Graves' hyperthyroidism and ophthalmopathy. CDR3 length: 17 residues. Germline V lookup: CDR1 GTSNPN, CDR2 SVGIG (reference sequence). V shed 3 bases and J shed 0 bases, with 15 bases lying between them. For ophthalmopathy patients, the Clinical Activity Score was at least 3 and the NOSPECS grade at least 4; duration was under 3 months. Diagnosis rested on symptoms, serum thyroxine and TRAb, thyroid ultrasound, and orbital computed tomography. RNA transcripts gave rise to amplified TCR beta CDR3 regions. The primer set for the first-round RT-PCR of the TCR CDR3 was HTBI. TCRdb called the multiplex PCR reads again in MiXCR, with one record for every CDR3 protein. The sample includes hundreds of thousands of distinct CDR3 sequences, about 20% of them seen just once.

This receptor was taken from a young man with Graves' ophthalmopathy. V gene TRBV30 combines with J gene TRBJ2-6, with a tentative D call TRBD2 (6 bases). Sequenced sample: blood. The CDR3 spells CAWREGTFSSGANVLTF. In nucleotides, the CDR3 is TGTGCCTGGAGGGAGGGGACTTTCAGCTCTGGGGCCAACGTCCTGACTTTC. Full variable domain (remainder filled in from reference TRBV30 and TRBJ2-6): SQTIHQWPATLVQPVGSPLSLECTVEGTSNPNLYWYRQAAGRGLQLLFYSVGIGQISSEVPQNLSASRPQDRQFILSSKKLLLSDSGFYLCAWREGTFSSGANVLTFGAGSRLTVL.